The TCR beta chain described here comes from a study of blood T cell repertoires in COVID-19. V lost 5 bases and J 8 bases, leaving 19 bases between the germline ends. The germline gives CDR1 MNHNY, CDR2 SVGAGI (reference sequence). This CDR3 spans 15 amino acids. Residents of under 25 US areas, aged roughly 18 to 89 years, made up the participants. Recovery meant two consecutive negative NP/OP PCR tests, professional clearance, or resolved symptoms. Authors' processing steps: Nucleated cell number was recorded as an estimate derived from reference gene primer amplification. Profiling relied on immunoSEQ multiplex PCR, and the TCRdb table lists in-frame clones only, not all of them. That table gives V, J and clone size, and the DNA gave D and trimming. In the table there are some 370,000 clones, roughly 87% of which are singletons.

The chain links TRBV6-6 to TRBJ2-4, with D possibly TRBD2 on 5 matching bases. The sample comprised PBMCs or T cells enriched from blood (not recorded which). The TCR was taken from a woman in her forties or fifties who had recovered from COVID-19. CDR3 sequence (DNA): TGTGCCAGCAGTCGTCCGACTGGGCAGAGGGACATTCAGTACTTC. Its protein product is CASSRPTGQRDIQYF.